This T cell receptor beta chain was observed in a study of blood T cell repertoires in COVID-19. Per germline, CDR1 MNHEY and CDR2 SMNVEV (reference sequence). The CDR3 has 14 amino acids. Trimming took 5 bases from V and 1 from J; bases not matched to a gene: 4. Profiled with immunoSEQ multiplex PCR; TCRdb holds only in-frame clones, not every one. The table lists 95,000 to 150,000 clones, about four fifths of them singletons, with about 18% in the top ten. The TCR originated in a man aged 25 to 40 with COVID-19, enrolled during active disease. The rearrangement joins TRBV27 to TRBJ2-5; the match to TRBD1 covers 7 bases. Sequencing was carried out using peripheral blood. CDR3: CASSHPGGQETQYF. The CDR3 DNA reads as TGTGCCAGCAGTCACCCAGGGGGCCAAGAGACCCAGTACTTC.